The rows below give T cell receptor beta chains drawn from one sample of a study of early T cells in non-severe SARS-CoV-2 infection. TCRdb re-derived calls from the 5' RACE reads in MiXCR, one entry per CDR3 protein. The sample includes approximately 70,000 distinct CDR3 sequences, 9.5% to 15% of them seen just once. Sequenced material: whole blood. The source of these receptors is an adult who was a healthcare worker with PCR-confirmed SARS-CoV-2 infection or an uninfected control (not recorded which). The CDR3 runs from the conserved cysteine through the conserved F or W. D genes are given only for firm matches. Expanded clones are given a class, and other clones once, few, many or no size at all.

v_gene: TRBV3-1; abundance: few; j_gene: TRBJ2-3; d_gene: .; CDR3aa: CASSQGNTDTQYF; CDR3nt: TGTGCCAGCAGCCAGGGGAATACAGATACGCAGTATTTT
v_gene: TRBV9; abundance: .; j_gene: TRBJ2-3; d_gene: TRBD2; CDR3aa: CASSLPGLGADTQYF; CDR3nt: TGTGCCAGCAGCCTCCCGGGACTAGGGGCAGATACGCAGTATTTT
v_gene: TRBV21-1; abundance: .; j_gene: TRBJ2-2; d_gene: .; CDR3aa: CASSARTGANTGELFF; CDR3nt: TGTGCCAGCAGCGCACGGACAGGGGCGAACACCGGGGAGCTGTTTTTT
v_gene: TRBV5-6; abundance: .; j_gene: TRBJ2-2; d_gene: TRBD2; CDR3aa: CASSYTPWREEYGNTGELFF; CDR3nt: TGTGCCAGCAGCTATACCCCATGGCGGGAGGAGTATGGTAACACCGGGGAGCTGTTTTTT
v_gene: TRBV11-2; abundance: .; j_gene: TRBJ2-1; d_gene: .; CDR3aa: CASSLVRGTAAYNEQFF; CDR3nt: TGTGCCAGCAGCTTAGTGCGCGGGACAGCTGCCTACAATGAGCAGTTCTTC
v_gene: TRBV10-3; abundance: .; j_gene: TRBJ1-2; d_gene: TRBD1; CDR3aa: CAIRDRTTNYGYTF; CDR3nt: TGTGCCATCAGGGACAGGACAACTAACTATGGCTACACCTTC
v_gene: TRBV6-6; abundance: many; j_gene: TRBJ1-2; d_gene: .; CDR3aa: CASSQRDYGYTF; CDR3nt: TGTGCCAGCAGCCAGCGGGACTATGGCTACACCTTC
v_gene: TRBV12-3/TRBV12-4; abundance: many; j_gene: TRBJ2-5; d_gene: .; CDR3aa: CASSTGHGWETQYF; CDR3nt: TGTGCCAGCAGTACGGGACATGGCTGGGAGACCCAGTACTTC
v_gene: TRBV7-9; abundance: many; j_gene: TRBJ1-6; d_gene: .; CDR3aa: CASSSVNNSPLHF; CDR3nt: TGTGCCAGCAGCTCGGTCAATAATTCACCCCTCCACTTT
v_gene: TRBV2; abundance: .; j_gene: TRBJ2-3; d_gene: .; CDR3aa: CASTAEITDTQYF; CDR3nt: TGTGCCAGCACCGCAGAAATCACAGATACGCAGTATTTT
v_gene: TRBV27; abundance: many; j_gene: TRBJ2-7; d_gene: .; CDR3aa: CASSPGYSYEQYF; CDR3nt: TGTGCCAGCAGCCCCGGGTACTCCTACGAGCAGTACTTC
v_gene: TRBV7-6; abundance: few; j_gene: TRBJ2-1; d_gene: TRBD2; CDR3aa: CASSPGLALYNEQFF; CDR3nt: TGTGCCAGCAGCCCCGGACTAGCGCTGTACAATGAGCAGTTCTTC
v_gene: TRBV14; abundance: many; j_gene: TRBJ2-1; d_gene: TRBD2; CDR3aa: CASSQVSWRENEQFF; CDR3nt: TGTGCCAGCAGCCAAGTCAGCTGGCGGGAGAATGAGCAGTTCTTC
v_gene: TRBV5-1; abundance: .; j_gene: TRBJ1-1; d_gene: TRBD1; CDR3aa: CASSLVGQAWNTEAFF; CDR3nt: TGCGCCAGCAGCTTGGTTGGACAGGCTTGGAACACTGAAGCTTTCTTT
v_gene: TRBV5-1; abundance: .; j_gene: TRBJ2-1; d_gene: TRBD1; CDR3aa: CASSSLTGGNERFF; CDR3nt: TGCGCCAGCAGCTCTCTTACAGGGGGCAATGAGCGGTTCTTC
v_gene: TRBV5-1; abundance: .; j_gene: TRBJ2-1; d_gene: TRBD1; CDR3aa: CASSPGQSSYNEQFF; CDR3nt: TGCGCCAGCAGCCCGGGACAGAGCTCCTACAATGAGCAGTTCTTC
v_gene: TRBV29-1; abundance: few; j_gene: TRBJ1-4; d_gene: .; CDR3aa: CSVGRDRGEKLFF; CDR3nt: TGCAGCGTCGGTCGAGATCGTGGGGAAAAACTGTTTTTT
v_gene: TRBV27; abundance: many; j_gene: TRBJ2-7; d_gene: .; CDR3aa: CASSSISYEQYF; CDR3nt: TGTGCCAGCAGTTCCATCTCCTACGAGCAGTACTTC
v_gene: TRBV5-1; abundance: .; j_gene: TRBJ1-4; d_gene: .; CDR3aa: CASSPDQGGKLFF; CDR3nt: TGCGCCAGCAGCCCGGATCAGGGAGGAAAACTGTTTTTT
v_gene: TRBV7-9; abundance: few; j_gene: TRBJ1-2; d_gene: .; CDR3aa: CASSLWTSYGYTF; CDR3nt: TGTGCCAGCAGCTTATGGACGTCCTATGGCTACACCTTC
v_gene: TRBV12-3/TRBV12-4; abundance: .; j_gene: TRBJ2-3; d_gene: TRBD2; CDR3aa: CASSHLGGLAGGLTDTQYF; CDR3nt: TGTGCCAGCAGTCACCTGGGGGGACTAGCGGGGGGGCTGACAGATACGCAGTATTTT
v_gene: TRBV3-1; abundance: many; j_gene: TRBJ2-7; d_gene: TRBD1; CDR3aa: CASSQDRGQGTNEQYF; CDR3nt: TGTGCCAGCAGCCAAGATCGAGGACAGGGTACCAACGAGCAGTACTTC
v_gene: TRBV5-5; abundance: .; j_gene: TRBJ1-4; d_gene: .; CDR3aa: CASSPDRSPNEKLFF; CDR3nt: TGTGCCAGCAGCCCTGACAGGAGTCCCAATGAAAAACTGTTTTTT
v_gene: TRBV5-1; abundance: .; j_gene: TRBJ1-3; d_gene: TRBD1; CDR3aa: CASSLRGQDRNTIYF; CDR3nt: TGCGCCAGCAGCTTGCGAGGACAGGACAGAAACACCATATATTTT
v_gene: TRBV6-6; abundance: once; j_gene: TRBJ2-1; d_gene: .; CDR3aa: CASNPAGTHNEQFF; CDR3nt: TGTGCCAGCAATCCGGCGGGGACTCACAATGAGCAGTTCTTC
v_gene: TRBV6-5; abundance: many; j_gene: TRBJ2-7; d_gene: .; CDR3aa: CASSSLTSGTEQYF; CDR3nt: TGTGCCAGCAGTTCTCTAACGAGTGGCACCGAGCAGTACTTC
v_gene: TRBV2; abundance: few; j_gene: TRBJ2-6; d_gene: .; CDR3aa: CASSESAGANVLTF; CDR3nt: TGTGCCAGCAGTGAGTCGGCTGGGGCCAACGTCCTGACTTTC
v_gene: TRBV2; abundance: few; j_gene: TRBJ2-2; d_gene: .; CDR3aa: CASSQEGGTNGELFF; CDR3nt: TGTGCCAGCAGTCAGGAGGGGGGTACGAACGGGGAGCTGTTTTTT